This T cell receptor (beta chain) emerged from a study of blood T cells in healthy people across ages. General study findings and limits: Per million T cells, the diversity of TCR beta decreased roughly linearly as age advanced.

CDR1 and CDR2 from the germline V gene are KGHSH and LQKENI. The CDR3 spans 14 residues. As to this clonotype: What it binds is unknown.

Next came a second PCR, run for about 7 to 12 cycles, which used a sample-barcoded 5' primer along with a J-beta primer mix. A tag from a template-switch adaptor with 12 random nucleotides marked each cDNA molecule. Each sample yielded at least 3 million CDR3-containing paired-end reads. From the 5' RACE reads, TCRdb called clonotypes with MiXCR, one entry per CDR3 protein. The data show fewer than 2,000,000 distinct CDR3 sequences, roughly 32% seen once. The clonotype was recovered from a woman aged 25 to 39 in good health. The specimen was blood. The chain is built from TRBV18 and TRBJ2-4, with D unresolved. The J call may be faulty, since TRBJ2-7 better matches the DNA end. CDR3 region: CASPPKTLSYEQYF. The CDR3 DNA reads as TGTGCCAGCCCGCCTAAGACCCTATCCTACGAGCAGTACTTC.